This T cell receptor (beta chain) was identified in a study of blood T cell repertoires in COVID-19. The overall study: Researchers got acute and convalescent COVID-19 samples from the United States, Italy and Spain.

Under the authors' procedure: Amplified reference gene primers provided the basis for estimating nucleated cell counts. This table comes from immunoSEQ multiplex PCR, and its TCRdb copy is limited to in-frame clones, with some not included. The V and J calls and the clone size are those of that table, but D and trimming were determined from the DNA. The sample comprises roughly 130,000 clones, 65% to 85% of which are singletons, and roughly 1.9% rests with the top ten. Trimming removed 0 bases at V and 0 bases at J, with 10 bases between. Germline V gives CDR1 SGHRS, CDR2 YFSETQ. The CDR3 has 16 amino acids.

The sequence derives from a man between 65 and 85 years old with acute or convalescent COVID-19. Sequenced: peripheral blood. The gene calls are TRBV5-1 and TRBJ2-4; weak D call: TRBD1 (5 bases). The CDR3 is CASSLGGQVAKNIQYF. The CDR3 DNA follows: TGCGCCAGCAGCTTGGGGGGCCAGGTAGCCAAAAACATTCAGTACTTC.